What follows is one T cell receptor beta chain and its context. Its antigen is not identified. CDR3 size: 17 residues. V was trimmed by 2 bases and J by 4 bases, leaving 18 bases between them. Looked up from germline, CDR1 is MNHEY and CDR2 is SMNVEV (reference sequence). Sequencing used immunoSEQ multiplex PCR; TCRdb keeps in-frame clones, though not all of them. The sample has roughly 80,000 clones, about four fifths seen once. The data are from a study of OX40 agonist ivuxolimab in advanced cancers. Findings of the study overall: The average count of expanded clones was higher among CD8+ T cells than among CD4+. Patients who responded partially at 0.1-3.0 mg/kg showed clonal expansion ranking among the lowest.

The clonotype originates from an adult with an advanced solid tumor such as melanoma, head and neck, liver or kidney cancer. The genes are TRBV27 and TRBJ1-5; D is ambiguous. This sample comprised CD4+ or CD8+ T cells sorted from blood, obtained in a trial of the OX40 agonist ivuxolimab. The CDR3 nucleotides read TGTGCCAGCAGTTTAATGTATACGGGCGGTTATAATCAGCCCCAGCATTTT. Protein sequence: CASSLMYTGGYNQPQHF.